This paragraph covers one T cell receptor (beta chain) sequence. These data belong to a study of T cell responses to AZD1222 COVID-19 vaccine. The V and J ends lost 5 bases and 5 bases, in that order; junction bases with no gene match: 7. Germline CDR1 reads SGHDT; CDR2 reads YYEEEE. The CDR3 extends over 15 amino acids. Here immunoSEQ multiplex PCR was the method, and the copy in TCRdb shows in-frame clones only, minus some. The sample gives 70,000 to 95,000 clones, around nine tenths of which show up once; under 14% is in the top ten. Sequencing used peripheral blood, obtained 28 days after the second AZD1222 dose. V and J are TRBV5-6 and TRBJ1-5; 10 nucleotides match TRBD1. This sequence originates from an adult who received the AZD1222 COVID-19 vaccine. The CDR3 nucleotides read TGTGCCAGCAGTTCCGGGACAGGGGAATATCAGCCCCAGCATTTT. Protein product: CASSSGTGEYQPQHF.